Listed below are T cell receptor beta chains from one sample, sequenced in a study of Graves' ophthalmopathy and Graves' hyperthyroidism. One entry per CDR3 protein results from TCRdb running MiXCR on the multiplex PCR reads. This repertoire shows about 640,000 distinct CDR3 sequences, more than 40% found once; its top ten account for over 2.5%. Material: peripheral blood. The source of these receptors is an adult man with Graves' ophthalmopathy. Each CDR3 is given without its conserved first and last residue. D genes are given only for firm matches.

cdr3_length | d_call | v_call | cdr3_aa
13 | - | TRBV6-6 | ASRQGPTGGWTQY
12 | TRBD1 | TRBV12-3/TRBV12-4 | ASRGTAANYGYT
13 | - | TRBV19 | ASSLNHRSSYEQY
10 | TRBD1 | TRBV29-1 | SVARTGEGYT
12 | TRBD2 | TRBV20-1 | SASSGRALETQY
13 | - | TRBV7-2 | ASSLGWGGADTQY
12 | - | TRBV2 | ASTDRSSTDTQY
15 | TRBD2 | TRBV15 | ATSGDYVHSGTGELF
14 | TRBD2 | TRBV24-1 | ATSDPPTSGTDEQY
11 | - | TRBV29-1 | SSGVSGANVLT
10 | - | TRBV19 | ASSRADTEAF
11 | - | TRBV29-1 | SVVREAGQPQH
14 | - | TRBV2 | ASSDRRDNPNTEAF
13 | TRBD1 | TRBV4-1 | ASSQGRQGYTEAF
11 | - | TRBV7-2 | ASSTEAAETQY
13 | TRBD2 | TRBV11-2 | ASSFGWGGLETQY
15 | TRBD1 | TRBV5-1 | ASSTDRGGTGANVLT
12 | - | TRBV12-3/TRBV12-4 | ASSRRFSGDEQY
11 | - | TRBV6-1 | ASSETWTDEQY
12 | - | TRBV2 | ASRQESSGNTIY
11 | - | TRBV7-8 | ASRHRWRETQY
15 | - | TRBV15 | ATSRVSAGGRGETQY
12 | TRBD2 | TRBV2 | ASRRLADTGELF
16 | TRBD1 | TRBV10-3 | AISEPWGQGSTNEKLF
13 | TRBD2 | TRBV20-1 | SANPGTSGSYEQY
11 | TRBD1 | TRBV18 | ASSETGESGYT
14 | TRBD2 | TRBV6-5 | ASRPLAGGGQETQY
13 | - | TRBV7-9 | ASSLRGGGKNTIY
11 | - | TRBV12-3/TRBV12-4 | ASSLSNNYGYT
12 | TRBD1 | TRBV10-3 | AIGSGGTGQPQH
11 | TRBD1 | TRBV10-3 | ASGTGALNEAF
14 | TRBD1 | TRBV7-9 | ASSLAGTGGHTEAF
10 | - | TRBV20-1 | SASRELAGYT
12 | TRBD2 | TRBV19 | APPASGSGETQY
13 | - | TRBV10-3 | ASSVGPGLGEKLF
11 | TRBD2 | TRBV7-3 | ASSLAGDGEQY
14 | - | TRBV7-2 | ASSPGPNSPPETQY
10 | - | TRBV14 | ASSPGPLSTF
13 | - | TRBV25-1 | ASSEWGGRGETQH
13 | TRBD1 | TRBV7-9 | ASSVVGTVNTEAF
11 | - | TRBV6-1 | ASSETRGAPLH
14 | - | TRBV7-2 | ASSSDTFPNTGELF
15 | TRBD1 | TRBV7-8 | ASSLSTGVGPLTEAF